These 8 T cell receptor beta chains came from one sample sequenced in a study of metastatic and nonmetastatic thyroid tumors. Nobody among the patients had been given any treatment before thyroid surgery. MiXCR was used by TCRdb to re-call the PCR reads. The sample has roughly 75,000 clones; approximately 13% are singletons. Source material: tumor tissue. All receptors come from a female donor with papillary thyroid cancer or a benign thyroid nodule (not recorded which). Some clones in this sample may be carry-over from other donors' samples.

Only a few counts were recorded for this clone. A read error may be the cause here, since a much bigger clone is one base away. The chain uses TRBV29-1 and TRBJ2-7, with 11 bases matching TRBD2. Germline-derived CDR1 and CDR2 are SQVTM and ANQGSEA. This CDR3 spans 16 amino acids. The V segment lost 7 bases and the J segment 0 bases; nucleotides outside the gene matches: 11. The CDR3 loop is CSATGCGTSGSYEQYF. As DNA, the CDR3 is TGCAGCGCTACTGGATGCGGGACTAGCGGCTCCTACGAGCAGTACTTC.

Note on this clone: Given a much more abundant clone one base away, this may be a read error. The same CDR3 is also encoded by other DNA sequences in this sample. The CDR3 loop reads CASSPRLAGETGELFF. The CDR3 coding sequence is TGTGCCAGCTCCCCCAGGCTAGCAGGAGAAACCGGGGAGCTGTTTTTT. This chain links TRBV18 with TRBJ2-2; possible D gene TRBD2, 5 bases. Trimming took 6 bases from V and 5 from J, leaving 19 bases between them. Germline lookup yields CDR1 KGHSH and CDR2 LQKENI. The CDR3 has 16 residues.

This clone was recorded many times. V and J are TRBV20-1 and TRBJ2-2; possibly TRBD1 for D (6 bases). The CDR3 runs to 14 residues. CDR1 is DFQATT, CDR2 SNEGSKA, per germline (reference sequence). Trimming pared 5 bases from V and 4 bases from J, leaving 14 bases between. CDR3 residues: CSAGTMAGTGELFF. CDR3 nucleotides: TGCAGTGCTGGGACAATGGCGGGCACCGGGGAGCTGTTTTTT.

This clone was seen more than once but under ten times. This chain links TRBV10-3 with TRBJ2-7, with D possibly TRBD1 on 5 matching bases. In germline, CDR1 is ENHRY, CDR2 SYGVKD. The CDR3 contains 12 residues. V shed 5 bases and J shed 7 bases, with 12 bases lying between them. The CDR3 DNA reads TGTGCCATCAGTAAGGCCGACAGAGAGCAGTACTTC. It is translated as CAISKADREQYF.

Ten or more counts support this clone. The CDR3 DNA reads as TGTGCCATCAGTGGACCTGGGACAGCTCAAGAGACCCAGTACTTC. Its translation: CAISGPGTAQETQYF. This chain links TRBV10-3 with TRBJ2-5, with TRBD1 identical over 7 bases. The V segment lost 4 bases and the J segment 2 bases; nucleotides outside the gene matches: 7. This CDR3 is built from 15 residues. Germline CDR1 and CDR2: ENHRY and SYGVKD.

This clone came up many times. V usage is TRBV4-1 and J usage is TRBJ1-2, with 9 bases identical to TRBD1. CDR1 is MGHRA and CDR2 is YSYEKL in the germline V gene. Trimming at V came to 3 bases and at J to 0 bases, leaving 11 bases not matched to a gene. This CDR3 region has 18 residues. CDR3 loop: CASSQIRDRDPANYGYTF. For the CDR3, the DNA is TGCGCCAGCAGCCAGATCCGGGACAGGGACCCAGCTAACTATGGCTACACCTTC.

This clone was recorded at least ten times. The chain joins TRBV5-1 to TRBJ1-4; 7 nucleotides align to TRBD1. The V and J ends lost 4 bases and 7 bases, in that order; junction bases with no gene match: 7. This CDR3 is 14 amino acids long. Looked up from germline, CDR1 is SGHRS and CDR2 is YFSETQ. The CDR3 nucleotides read TGCGCCAGCAGCGTCACAGGGGATACTGAAAAACTGTTTTTT. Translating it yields CASSVTGDTEKLFF.

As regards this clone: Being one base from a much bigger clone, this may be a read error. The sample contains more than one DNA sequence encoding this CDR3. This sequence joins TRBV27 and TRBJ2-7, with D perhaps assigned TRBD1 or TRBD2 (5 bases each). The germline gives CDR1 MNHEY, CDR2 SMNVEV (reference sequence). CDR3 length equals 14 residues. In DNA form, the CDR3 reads TGTGCTAGCAGAAAAACCGGGACCCGCGGCGAGCAGTACTTC. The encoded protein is CASRKTGTRGEQYF.